This passage covers 26 T cell receptor beta chains from one sample sequenced in a study of human T cells and chemical hapten exposure. TCRdb recomputed calls from the RACE reads with MiXCR, one row per CDR3 protein. The sample lists 85,000 to 130,000 distinct CDR3 sequences, about 12% occurring once. Time point specified: pre-sensitization, week 0. Treatment indicated: therapeutic diphenylcyclopropenone sensitization with weekly scalp DPC. Material: whole blood, obtained in connection with sensitization to the hapten diphenylcyclopropenone (DPC). The source is a woman aged 45-65 years with alopecia areata. Some clones in this sample may be carry-over from other donors' samples.

This clonotype was picked up many times. The gene calls are TRBV11-1 and TRBJ2-4; 9 bases line up with TRBD1. The CDR3 has 14 amino acids. V was clipped by 6 bases and J by 8 bases; unmatched bases: 8. Germline CDR1 and CDR2: SGHAT and FQDESV (reference sequence). The CDR3 here is CASSPQGAGDIQYF. In DNA form, the CDR3 reads TGTGCCAGCAGTCCACAGGGGGCAGGGGACATTCAGTACTTC.

The table lists this clonotype with many counts. The CDR3 sequence: CATSDPRRNQPQHF. The CDR3 DNA reads TGTGCCACCAGTGATCCACGGCGAAATCAGCCCCAGCATTTT. The genes are TRBV24-1 and TRBJ1-5; D call uncertain. This CDR3 comprises 14 residues. Germline CDR1 KGHDR, CDR2 SFDVKD. V lost 3 bases and J 4 bases, leaving 9 bases between the germline ends.

This clonotype was seen a handful of times. CDR3 sequence: CASSPSTGAEAFF. The DNA for the CDR3 is TGTGCCAGCAGCCCCTCGACGGGAGCAGAAGCTTTCTTT. The chain combines TRBV3-1 with TRBJ1-1; D is undetermined. The CDR3 is made up of 13 amino acids. Trimming pared 4 bases from V and 8 bases from J, leaving 14 bases between. Germline CDR1 and CDR2: LGHDT and YNNKEL (reference sequence).

This clonotype came up a few times. The CDR3 region is CASSGPGSYEQYF. The DNA for the CDR3 is TGTGCCAGCAGCGGACCTGGATCCTACGAGCAGTACTTC. The chain combines TRBV11-2 with TRBJ2-7; D ambiguous. CDR1 is SGHAT and CDR2 is FQNNGV in the germline V gene. V shed 5 bases and J shed 1 base, with 9 bases lying between them. The CDR3 has 13 amino acids.

The chain uses TRBV28 and TRBJ1-1; D not resolved. Trimming shortened V by 4 bases and J by 11 bases, and 14 bases separated the two germline ends. Germline-derived CDR1 and CDR2 are MDHEN and SYDVKM. This CDR3 region has 12 residues. Written as DNA, the CDR3 is TGTGCCAGCAGTTCATCCGGGCCTAGGGCTTTCTTT. Its translation is CASSSSGPRAFF.

This clonotype was found a few times. V is TRBV20-1 and J is TRBJ1-6; 9 bases map to TRBD1. CDR3 length: 13 residues. Germline CDR1 and CDR2: DFQATT and SNEGSKA (reference sequence). The V segment lost 4 bases and the J segment 8 bases; nucleotides outside the gene matches: 3. CDR3 sequence (DNA): TGCAGTGCTACACAGGGGGCGGATTCACCCCTCCACTTT. Translated, it gives CSATQGADSPLHF.

This chain connects TRBV28 to TRBJ2-3, with D uncertain. Between the trimmed V and J ends, which lost 2 bases and 5 bases, there was a span of 8 bases. The CDR3 runs to 13 residues. Germline V gene lookup returns CDR1 MDHEN and CDR2 SYDVKM. The CDR3 reads CASSLLSRDTQYF. The DNA for the CDR3 is TGTGCCAGCAGTTTACTATCGCGAGATACGCAGTATTTT.

This clonotype was counted ten times or more. The chain combines TRBV12-3 or TRBV12-4 with TRBJ1-2, with D perhaps matching TRBD1 (6 bases). Trimming took off 2 bases at V and 7 bases at J, with 11 bases between the two ends. The length of the CDR3 is 13 residues. The CDR3 spells CASSLYRERGYTF. The CDR3, as DNA: TGTGCCAGCAGTTTATACAGGGAGCGTGGCTACACCTTC.

This chain connects TRBV3-1 to TRBJ2-7; D may be TRBD1 or TRBD2 (5 bases each). The length of the CDR3 is 14 residues. Trimming shortened V by 0 bases and J by 8 bases, and 14 bases separated the two germline ends. From germline, CDR1 is LGHDT and CDR2 YNNKEL (reference sequence). The CDR3 spells CASSQDGTRSKQYF. DNA of the CDR3: TGTGCCAGCAGCCAAGACGGGACGCGGTCCAAGCAGTACTTC.

This clonotype was counted between two and nine times. This sequence joins TRBV5-1 and TRBJ2-2, with D possibly being TRBD1 (6 bases). In germline, CDR1 is SGHRS, CDR2 YFSETQ. V was pared by 3 bases and J by 2 bases, with 11 bases between. The CDR3 sequence is 15 residues long. CDR3 amino acids: CASSSWTVNTGELFF. DNA for the CDR3: TGCGCCAGCAGCTCCTGGACAGTTAACACCGGGGAGCTGTTTTTT.

As for this clonotype: Since a much larger clone is just one base distant, this may be a read error. This chain connects TRBV24-1 to TRBJ2-5; 8 nucleotides match TRBD2. Germline loops: CDR1 KGHDR, CDR2 SFDVKD. With 3 bases clipped from V and 1 base from J, the junction kept 6 bases outside the gene matches. The CDR3 runs to 16 residues. The CDR3 region is CATSDGGSGVQETQYF. Written as DNA, the CDR3 is TGTGCCACCAGTGATGGGGGTAGCGGGGTCCAAGAGACCCAGTACTTC.

Only a few counts were recorded for this clonotype. The chain is built from TRBV6-4 and TRBJ2-1; D unresolved. With 2 bases removed from V and 6 bases from J, the gap between germline ends came to 17 bases. The CDR3 is 16 residues long. Germline V gene data show CDR1 as MRHNA and CDR2 as SNTAGT. CDR3 in amino acids: CASSDRASPRINEQFF. The CDR3, as DNA: TGTGCCAGCAGTGACCGCGCCTCCCCGCGGATCAATGAGCAGTTCTTC.

In this sample, this clonotype turned up many times. This rearrangement joins TRBV7-9 to TRBJ1-4; 8 nucleotides line up with TRBD1. Germline values: CDR1 SEHNR, CDR2 FQNEAQ (reference sequence). This CDR3 is 13 amino acids long. V lost 5 bases, J lost 7 bases, and 3 bases stayed unmatched. CDR3 region: CASSGTGVEKLFF. The DNA of the CDR3 is TGTGCCAGCAGCGGGACAGGTGTTGAAAAACTGTTTTTT. The full variable domain, its missing parts supplied by reference TRBV7-9 and TRBJ1-4, is DTGVSQNPRHKITKRGQNVTFRCDPISEHNRLYWYRQTLGQGPEFLTYFQNEAQLEKSRLLSDRFSAERPKGSFSTLEIQRTEQGDSAMYLCASSGTGVEKLFFGSGTQLSVL.

The chain has TRBV29-1 and TRBJ2-1; no firm D call. CDR1 SQVTM and CDR2 ANQGSEA come from the germline V gene. The CDR3 loop spans 14 amino acids. V was cut by 0 bases and J by 0 bases, with 6 bases left in between. CDR3 loop: CSVEEPRSYNEQFF. The CDR3 nucleotides read TGCAGCGTTGAAGAACCCCGCTCCTACAATGAGCAGTTCTTC.

The chain carries TRBV15 and TRBJ1-2; the match to TRBD1 covers 9 bases. The CDR3 length is 15 residues. V dropped 1 base and J dropped 4; count of bases not matched to a gene: 4. Germline V gene data show CDR1 as LNHNV and CDR2 as YYDKDF (reference sequence). The CDR3 loop reads CATSRVETGGYGYTF. The CDR3 DNA reads as TGTGCCACCAGCAGAGTCGAGACAGGGGGCTATGGCTACACCTTC.

The chain links TRBV29-1 to TRBJ2-5; D possibly corresponds to TRBD1 (6 bases). Germline loops: CDR1 SQVTM, CDR2 ANQGSEA. The ends were cut back, 7 bases at V and 1 base at J, with 16 bases in the middle. The length of the CDR3 is 14 residues. DNA of the CDR3: TGCAGCGCCAGACCCCCCAGGGGCCAAGAGACCCAGTACTTC. Translating it yields CSARPPRGQETQYF.

In this sample, this clonotype turned up a few times. A junction end diverges from the germline sequence, so it may reflect a read error. This sequence joins TRBV7-7 and TRBJ2-2, with 7 bases that match TRBD1. The germline V gene encodes CDR1 SSHAT and CDR2 FNYEAQ (reference sequence). This CDR3 contains 14 residues. The DNA for the CDR3 is TGTGCTAGCAGCATACAGGGGAGCACCGGGGAGCTGTTTTTT. Translated: CASSIQGSTGELFF.

V usage is TRBV4-2 and J usage is TRBJ2-7; D perhaps matches TRBD1 (6 bases). CDR1 LGHNA and CDR2 YNFKEQ come from the germline V gene. This CDR3 has 16 residues. V lost 0 bases to trimming and J lost 4 bases, with 16 bases between them. Here the CDR3 DNA reads TGTGCCAGCAGCCAAGAATCCGGGACATTCCCTTACGAGCAGTACTTC. It codes for CASSQESGTFPYEQYF.

The V call is TRBV20-1, the J call TRBJ1-2; TRBD1 matches 10 bases. The junction had 15 bases not matched to a gene; V was cut back by 6 bases and J by 8 bases. This CDR3 is built from 15 residues. Germline CDR1 is DFQATT and CDR2 is SNEGSKA (reference sequence). The CDR3 spells CSAPRRDRGFEGYTF. The DNA for the CDR3 is TGCAGTGCCCCCAGGCGGGACAGGGGTTTTGAGGGCTACACCTTC.

The rearrangement joins TRBV6-6 to TRBJ2-3; D unresolved. Per germline, CDR1 MNHNY and CDR2 SVGAGI (reference sequence). The V gene lost 4 bases and the J gene lost 8 bases, with 16 bases spanning the gap. The CDR3 has 14 amino acids. CDR3 DNA: TGTGCCAGCAGTTCCAGAACACCCGTCGGTACGCAGTATTTT. Translating it yields CASSSRTPVGTQYF.

This clonotype has a handful of counts. The J gene is TRBJ2-1, the V gene TRBV6-2 or TRBV6-3; the match to TRBD2 covers 9 bases. The germline V gene encodes CDR1 MNHEY and CDR2 SVGEGT. The V gene end was trimmed by 0 bases and the J gene end by 6 bases; junction bases not matched to a gene: 9. This CDR3 contains 17 residues. CDR3 protein: CASSYSRREGQGNEQFF. DNA for the CDR3: TGTGCCAGCAGTTACTCGCGGCGGGAGGGCCAGGGCAATGAGCAGTTCTTC.

This sequence joins TRBV7-2 and TRBJ2-3; 9 bases fit TRBD2. This CDR3 region has 15 residues. V was clipped by 3 bases and J by 3 bases; unmatched bases: 4. Germline assignment: CDR1 SGHTA and CDR2 FQGNSA. The CDR3 reads CASSFASGDTDTQYF. DNA of the CDR3: TGTGCCAGCAGCTTTGCTAGCGGGGATACAGATACGCAGTATTTT.

This clonotype appeared a few times. The chain is built from TRBV6-1 and TRBJ2-2; D may match TRBD1 or TRBD2 (5 bases each). V lost 4 bases and J lost 5, with 11 bases in between. The germline gives CDR1 MNHNS, CDR2 SASEGT. The length of the CDR3 is 14 residues. The CDR3 here is CASSGGIRTGELFF. CDR3 nucleotide sequence: TGTGCCAGCAGTGGGGGGATCCGAACCGGGGAGCTGTTTTTT.

The sample holds a few counts of this clonotype. The chain carries TRBV5-1 and TRBJ1-1; D remains unclear. The germline V and J ends were trimmed by 4 bases and 1 base, with 8 bases remaining between them. CDR1 SGHRS and CDR2 YFSETQ come from the germline V gene. The CDR3 spans 13 residues. The CDR3 is CASSLVKNTEAFF. CDR3 coding DNA: TGCGCCAGCAGCCTAGTAAAGAACACTGAAGCTTTCTTT. The full variable domain, its missing parts supplied by reference TRBV5-1 and TRBJ1-1, is KAGVTQTPRYLIKTRGQQVTLSCSPISGHRSVSWYQQTPGQGLQFLFEYFSETQRNKGNFPGRFSGRQFSNSRSEMNVSTLELGDSALYLCASSLVKNTEAFFGQGTRLTVV.

This clonotype was seen a handful of times. The chain links TRBV7-2 to TRBJ2-7, with a possible D match to TRBD1 (6 bases). The V and J ends lost 2 bases and 5 bases respectively, with 16 bases between them. The CDR3 has 15 residues. Looked up from germline, CDR1 is SGHTA and CDR2 is FQGNSA. The CDR3 is CASSLHRDIRDEQYF. The DNA of the CDR3 is TGTGCCAGCAGCTTACACCGGGACATCCGGGACGAGCAGTACTTC. Complete variable domain (other parts from reference TRBV7-2 and TRBJ2-7): GAGVSQSPSNKVTEKGKDVELRCDPISGHTALYWYRQSLGQGLEFLIYFQGNSAPDKSGLPSDRFSAERTGGSVSTLTIQRTQQEDSAVYLCASSLHRDIRDEQYFGPGTRLTVT.

The sample holds a few counts of this clonotype. The gene calls are TRBV12-3 or TRBV12-4 and TRBJ2-7; 10 bases are shared with TRBD2. The CDR3 is 14 residues long. After removal of 4 bases from V and 1 base from J, the junction contained 1 base not matched to a gene. The CDR3 DNA is TGTGCCAGCAGTTCTAGCGGGGGATCCTACGAGCAGTACTTC. Its protein product is CASSSSGGSYEQYF.